This T cell receptor beta chain was sequenced for a study of blood T cell repertoires in COVID-19. The V gene's germline CDR1 is SGDLS and CDR2 YYNGEE. This CDR3 is built from 19 residues. Trimming took 2 bases from V and 3 from J; bases not matched to a gene: 15. Per the study methods: For nucleated cells, counts were estimated from reference gene primer amplification. Libraries were prepared by immunoSEQ multiplex PCR; TCRdb keeps only in-frame clonotypes and omits some of them. The D gene and trimming were derived from the DNA, and the V and J assignments and clone size from that table. The sample has tens of thousands of clones, more than 80% seen once.

What was sequenced was peripheral blood. The TCR originated in a middle-aged man with active or convalescent COVID-19. The chain couples TRBV9 to TRBJ2-1; TRBD1 aligns across 9 bases. In nucleotides, the CDR3 is TGTGCCAGCAGCGTGTCCGCTGGGTCGGTGGGACAGGGCTACAATGAGCAGTTCTTC. Its protein product is CASSVSAGSVGQGYNEQFF.